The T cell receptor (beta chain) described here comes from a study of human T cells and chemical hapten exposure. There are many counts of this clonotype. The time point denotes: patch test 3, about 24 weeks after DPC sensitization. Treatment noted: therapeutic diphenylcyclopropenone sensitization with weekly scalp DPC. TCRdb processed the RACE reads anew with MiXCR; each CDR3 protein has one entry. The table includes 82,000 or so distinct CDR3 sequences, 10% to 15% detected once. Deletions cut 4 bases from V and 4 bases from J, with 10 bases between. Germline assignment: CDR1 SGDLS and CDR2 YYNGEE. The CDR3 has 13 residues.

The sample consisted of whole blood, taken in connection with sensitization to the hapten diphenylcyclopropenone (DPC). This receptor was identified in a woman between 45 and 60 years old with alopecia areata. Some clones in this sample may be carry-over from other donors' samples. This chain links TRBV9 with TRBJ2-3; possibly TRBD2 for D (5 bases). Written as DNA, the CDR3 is TGTGCCAGCAGCTTTCTAGCCGCAGATACGCAGTATTTT. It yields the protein CASSFLAADTQYF.